The TCR beta chain under discussion was sequenced for a study of T cells after yellow fever vaccination. V lost 1 base to trimming and J lost 6 bases, with 14 bases between them. The CDR3 runs 15 residues. CDR1 is LGHNA, CDR2 YSLEER, per germline. TCRdb reprocessed the 5' RACE reads with MiXCR, giving one entry per CDR3 protein. The repertoire holds hundreds of thousands of distinct CDR3 sequences, with 8.7% as singletons. General study points: Some clonotypes were seen in both the CD4 and the CD8 compartments. These made up a small share and likely arose from convergent recombination. Reappearance after the booster was observed for most primary-vaccination clones (roughly 97% CD4, over 70% CD8).

As regards this clonotype: The target antigen is unknown.

Material: PBMCs, obtained on the day of the first yellow fever vaccination. The chain couples TRBV4-3 to TRBJ2-3, with a possible D match to TRBD1 (6 bases). The sequence came from a man between 18 and 35 years old who received the YFV17D yellow fever vaccine. The CDR3 region is CASSQGGSGADTQYF. CDR3 bases: TGCGCCAGCAGCCAAGGGGGTTCAGGGGCGGATACGCAGTATTTT.